The 13 T cell receptor beta chains reported below all come from one sample, sequenced in a study of T cell responses to AZD1222 COVID-19 vaccine. TCRdb's table, derived via immunoSEQ multiplex PCR, lists solely in-frame clones and lacks some. The sample holds some 140,000 clones, over 85% seen once. The input for sequencing was peripheral blood, taken on day 0 of AZD1222 vaccination. The source is an adult in good health.

The rearrangement joins TRBV19 to TRBJ1-4; TRBD1 might be the D (5 bases). This CDR3 is built from 15 residues. Trimming stripped 3 bases from V and 5 bases from J, with 13 bases between. The germline V gene encodes CDR1 LNHDA and CDR2 SQIVND (reference sequence). The CDR3 DNA is TGTGCCAGTAGTATCGGACATAGGTCCAATGAAAAACTGTTTTTT. It codes for CASSIGHRSNEKLFF.

The rearrangement links TRBV28 to TRBJ2-6; 7 nucleotides align to TRBD1. The J segment lost 1 base and the V segment lost 5 bases, leaving 11 bases of the junction unmatched. CDR1 and CDR2 (germline): MDHEN, SYDVKM. The length of the CDR3 is 18 residues. CDR3 protein: CASSLRQGFRSGANVLTF. CDR3 nucleotides: TGTGCCAGCAGTCTCCGACAGGGCTTTAGATCTGGGGCCAACGTCCTGACTTTC.

The CDR3 coding sequence is TGTGCCAGCAGCCCGTTTAGGACAGGGGATCGAGATGGCTACACCTTC. Its protein is CASSPFRTGDRDGYTF. The V gene is TRBV13, the J gene TRBJ1-2, with TRBD1 matching over 9 bases. The ends lost 5 bases at V and 6 bases at J; junction bases unmatched: 13. The CDR3 contains 16 residues. Per the germline V gene, CDR1 is PRHDT and CDR2 is FYEKMQ (reference sequence). Variable domain in full (rest from reference TRBV13 and TRBJ1-2): AAGVIQSPRHLIKEKRETATLKCYPIPRHDTVYWYQQGPGQDPQFLISFYEKMQSDKGSIPDRFSAQQFSDYHSELNMSSLELGDSALYFCASSPFRTGDRDGYTFGSGTRLTVV.

The V gene is TRBV2, the J gene TRBJ2-3, with TRBD1 matching 9 bases. Per germline, CDR1 SNHLY and CDR2 FYNNEI. V trimming: 5 bases; J trimming: 3 bases; junction bases outside the gene matches: 9. CDR3 length equals 16 residues. CDR3 loop: CASSMTGGGSTDTQYF. DNA for the CDR3: TGTGCCAGCAGTATGACAGGGGGGGGATCTACAGATACGCAGTATTTT.

The V gene is TRBV27, the J gene TRBJ1-2; D gene unclear. Trimming pared 2 bases from V and 5 bases from J, leaving 6 bases between. Germline lookup yields CDR1 MNHEY and CDR2 SMNVEV (reference sequence). The CDR3 loop spans 12 amino acids. The CDR3 sequence: CASSLRGYGYTF. Here the CDR3 DNA reads TGTGCCAGCAGTTTACGAGGGTATGGCTACACCTTC.

V and J are TRBV9 and TRBJ1-3; D is unclear. Germline CDR1 is SGDLS and CDR2 is YYNGEE. V was cut by 5 bases and J by 7 bases, with 13 bases left in between. The CDR3 is 13 amino acids. The chain's CDR3 is CASSSVVGNTIYF. The CDR3 nucleotides read TGTGCCAGCAGTAGCGTTGTGGGGAACACCATATATTTT.

This chain uses TRBV30 with TRBJ1-2; perhaps TRBD1 as D (5 bases). The CDR3 loop spans 15 amino acids. V lost 0 bases, J lost 4 bases, and 15 bases lay in between. Germline V gene lookup returns CDR1 GTSNPN and CDR2 SVGIG (reference sequence). CDR3 sequence: CAWSVLLGGTYGYTF. The DNA for the CDR3 is TGTGCCTGGAGTGTACTGCTGGGGGGGACCTATGGCTACACCTTC. Combining the CDR3 with reference TRBV30 and TRBJ1-2 gives the whole variable domain SQTIHQWPATLVQPVGSPLSLECTVEGTSNPNLYWYRQAAGRGLQLLFYSVGIGQISSEVPQNLSASRPQDRQFILSSKKLLLSDSGFYLCAWSVLLGGTYGYTFGSGTRLTVV.

V and J are TRBV29-1 and TRBJ2-3; 12 bases map to TRBD2. The CDR3 totals 16 residues. Losses at the gene ends were 4 bases for V and 0 bases for J; bases not matched to a gene: 5. Germline values: CDR1 SQVTM, CDR2 ANQGSEA. The CDR3 DNA reads as TGCAGCGTTGTGGGGGGGACTAGCGGGAGCACAGATACGCAGTATTTT. It translates to CSVVGGTSGSTDTQYF.

The rearrangement uses TRBV19 and TRBJ1-5, with D unclear. Trimming took 1 base from V and 0 from J, leaving 7 bases between them. CDR3 size: 15 residues. Germline CDR1 and CDR2: LNHDA and SQIVND (reference sequence). The CDR3 sequence: CASSIGWASNQPQHF. The CDR3 DNA reads as TGTGCCAGTAGTATAGGGTGGGCTAGCAATCAGCCCCAGCATTTT.

This chain joins TRBV9 and TRBJ2-5, with TRBD2 identical over 10 bases. Losses at the gene ends were 3 bases for V and 1 base for J; bases not matched to a gene: 3. Per the germline V gene, CDR1 is SGDLS and CDR2 is YYNGEE. The CDR3 has 15 residues. The CDR3 reads CASSASGSRQETQYF. The CDR3 bases are TGTGCCAGCAGCGCTAGCGGGAGCCGCCAAGAGACCCAGTACTTC.

This clone appeared a single time. The chain uses TRBV27 and TRBJ2-1; D remains unclear. The CDR3 has 16 residues. Trimming shortened V by 5 bases and J by 4 bases, and 18 bases separated the two germline ends. CDR1 and CDR2 from the germline V gene are MNHEY and SMNVEV (reference sequence). The CDR3 spells CASSPLITSRYNEQFF. The CDR3 DNA reads as TGTGCCAGCAGTCCCTTAATAACCAGCCGATACAATGAGCAGTTCTTC.

The rearrangement joins TRBV19 to TRBJ1-2, with 9 bases identical to TRBD1. Per the germline V gene, CDR1 is LNHDA and CDR2 is SQIVND (reference sequence). Germline trimming cut 4 bases from V and 11 bases from J; bases unmatched to any gene: 2. The CDR3 has 11 residues. CDR3 loop: CASSTDRGYTF. The CDR3 nucleotides read TGTGCCAGTAGTACTGACAGGGGGTACACCTTC.

This chain links TRBV2 with TRBJ1-3; D may be TRBD1 (5 bases). The germline CDR1 and CDR2 sequences are SNHLY and FYNNEI. Trimming removed 6 bases at V and 0 bases at J, with 15 bases between. CDR3 length: 16 amino acids. Here the CDR3 reads CASSVKKGTSGNTIYF. In nucleotides, the CDR3 is TGTGCCAGCAGCGTCAAAAAAGGGACCTCTGGAAACACCATATATTTT.